What follows are 11 T cell receptor beta chains derived from one specimen sequenced in a study of blood T cell repertoires in COVID-19. The data were produced by immunoSEQ multiplex PCR, yet TCRdb's version contains in-frame clones alone and is incomplete. The sample carries around 400,000 clones, approximately 87% recorded once. Specimen: peripheral blood. The source of these receptors is a woman aged 55-70 years with COVID-19, enrolled during active disease.

V and J are TRBV6-5 and TRBJ1-2; D possibly corresponds to TRBD1 (5 bases). Germline CDR1 and CDR2: MNHEY and SVGAGI. The ends were cut back, 11 bases at V and 4 bases at J, with 17 bases in the middle. There are 13 residues in the CDR3. CDR3 sequence: CAARATGRYGYTF. DNA for the CDR3: TGTGCCGCCCGGGCAACAGGTCGCTATGGCTACACCTTC.

Only one count was recorded for this clone. V and J are TRBV2 and TRBJ1-3; D unclear. Per germline, CDR1 SNHLY and CDR2 FYNNEI. CDR3 length: 12 residues. Trimming took off 3 bases at V and 8 bases at J, with 8 bases between the two ends. The CDR3 is CASSETSYTIYF. For the CDR3, the DNA is TGTGCCAGCAGTGAGACTTCTTACACCATATATTTT.

This chain links TRBV7-9 with TRBJ1-2; 8 bases fit TRBD1. The CDR3 sequence is 13 residues long. CDR1 is SEHNR and CDR2 is FQNEAQ in the germline V gene (reference sequence). V gave up 3 bases and J gave up 7 bases; unmatched junction bases: 4. CDR3 in DNA: TGTGCCAGCAGCTTTCCGGGACAGGTTGGCTACACCTTC. Its translation is CASSFPGQVGYTF.

The V call is TRBV12-3 or TRBV12-4, the J call TRBJ1-1; D call uncertain. Trimming took off 7 bases at V and 10 bases at J, with 19 bases between the two ends. This CDR3 has 13 amino acids. CDR3 bases: TGTGCCAGCACCGTCGCGGACTCTATGGGAGCTTTCTTT. Its protein is CASTVADSMGAFF.

This rearrangement joins TRBV29-1 to TRBJ1-2; D is unresolved. Germline V gene data show CDR1 as SQVTM and CDR2 as ANQGSEA. The CDR3 is 11 residues long. V lost 5 bases and J lost 8, with 12 bases in between. As DNA, the CDR3 is TGCAGCGTTCCCCGGCAGCGGGGCTACACCTTC. Amino acids: CSVPRQRGYTF.

This clone has only a few counts. The J gene is TRBJ1-1, the V gene TRBV7-2, with a possible D match to TRBD1 (5 bases). V dropped 4 bases and J dropped 7 bases, with 19 bases sitting between them. Germline values: CDR1 SGHTA, CDR2 FQGNSA. The CDR3 spans 15 residues. The CDR3 region has the DNA TGTGCCAGCAGCTCAGGGAGGTTCTCCCAAGTTGAAGCTTTCTTT. Encoded protein: CASSSGRFSQVEAFF.

The DNA for the CDR3 is TGTGCCAGCAGCAACGGGCGGGCATCTGAGACCCAGTACTTC. Its translation is CASSNGRASETQYF. The chain couples TRBV4-2 to TRBJ2-5, with D tentatively TRBD2 (5 bases). The CDR3 has 14 amino acids. V lost 5 bases and J 5 bases, leaving 15 bases between the germline ends. Germline V gives CDR1 LGHNA, CDR2 YNFKEQ.

The chain joins TRBV3-1 (or the pseudogene TRBV3-2) to TRBJ1-2; no definite D call. This CDR3 is built from 14 residues. Germline values: CDR1 LGHDT, CDR2 YNNKEL (reference sequence). Trimming pared 1 base from V and 2 bases from J, leaving 8 bases between. The DNA of the CDR3 is TGTGCCAGCAGCCAAGGGTACACGAACTATGGCTACACCTTC. As protein: CASSQGYTNYGYTF.

About this clone itself: Other DNA sequences in this specimen translate into the identical CDR3. The gene calls are TRBV15 and TRBJ2-7, with TRBD1 matching 9 bases. With 5 bases clipped from V and 1 base from J, the junction kept 3 bases outside the gene matches. This CDR3 contains 14 residues. The germline gives CDR1 LNHNV, CDR2 YYDKDF (reference sequence). Here the CDR3 reads CATSRDRVSYEQYF. The DNA of the CDR3 is TGTGCCACCAGCCGGGACAGGGTATCCTACGAGCAGTACTTC. Drawing the rest from reference TRBV15 and TRBJ2-7, the complete variable domain is DAMVIQNPRYQVTQFGKPVTLSCSQTLNHNVMYWYQQKSSQAPKLLFHYYDKDFNNEADTPDNFQSRRPNTSFCFLDIRSPGLGDTAMYLCATSRDRVSYEQYFGPGTRLTVT.

This clone came up a few times. The chain employs TRBV7-2 and TRBJ2-1; D is ambiguous. Between the trimmed V and J ends, which lost 5 bases and 6 bases, there was a span of 5 bases. The germline V gene encodes CDR1 SGHTA and CDR2 FQGNSA. The CDR3 covers 11 residues. The CDR3: CASSQFNEQFF. CDR3 bases: TGTGCCAGCAGCCAATTCAATGAGCAGTTCTTC.

The chain employs TRBV5-1 and TRBJ1-2; 7 bases align to TRBD1. Trimming cost V 5 bases and J 2 bases; bases outside gene matches: 9. The CDR3 runs to 15 residues. CDR1 is SGHRS and CDR2 is YFSETQ in the germline V gene. The CDR3 reads CASSRGTVDNYGYTF. The CDR3 bases are TGCGCCAGCAGTAGAGGGACAGTCGACAACTATGGCTACACCTTC.